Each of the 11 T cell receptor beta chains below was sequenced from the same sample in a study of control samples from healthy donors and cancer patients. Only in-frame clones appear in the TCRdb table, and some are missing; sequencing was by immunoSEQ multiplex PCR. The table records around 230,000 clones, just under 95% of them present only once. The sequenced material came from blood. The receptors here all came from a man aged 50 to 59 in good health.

Here the CDR3 DNA reads TGTGCCAGCACCGGGACAGGGGGCGGAAGCGGGGAGCTGTTTTTT. Translation: CASTGTGGGSGELFF. The chain combines TRBV2 with TRBJ2-2; 12 positions match TRBD1. Unmatched junction bases numbered 7, after V lost 7 bases and J lost 7 bases. The CDR3 is made up of 15 amino acids. Germline assignment: CDR1 SNHLY and CDR2 FYNNEI.

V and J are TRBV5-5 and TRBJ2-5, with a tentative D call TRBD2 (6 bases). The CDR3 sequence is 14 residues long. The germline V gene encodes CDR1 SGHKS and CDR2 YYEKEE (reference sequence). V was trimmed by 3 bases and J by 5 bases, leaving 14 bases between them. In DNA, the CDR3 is TGTGCCAGCAGCTCTTGGGGACTCGGGGAGACCCAGTACTTC. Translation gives CASSSWGLGETQYF.

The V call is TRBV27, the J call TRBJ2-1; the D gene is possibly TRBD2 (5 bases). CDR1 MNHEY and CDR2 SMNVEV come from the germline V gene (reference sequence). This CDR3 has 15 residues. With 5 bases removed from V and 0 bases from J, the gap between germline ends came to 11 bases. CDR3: CASSPGVASYNEQFF. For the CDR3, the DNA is TGTGCCAGCAGTCCCGGGGTTGCCTCCTACAATGAGCAGTTCTTC.

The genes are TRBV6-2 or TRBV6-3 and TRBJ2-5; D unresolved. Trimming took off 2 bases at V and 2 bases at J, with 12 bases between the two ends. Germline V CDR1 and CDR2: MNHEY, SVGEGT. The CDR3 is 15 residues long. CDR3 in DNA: TGTGCCAGCAGTTACGATAGGGAAGGTCAAGAGACCCAGTACTTC. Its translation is CASSYDREGQETQYF.

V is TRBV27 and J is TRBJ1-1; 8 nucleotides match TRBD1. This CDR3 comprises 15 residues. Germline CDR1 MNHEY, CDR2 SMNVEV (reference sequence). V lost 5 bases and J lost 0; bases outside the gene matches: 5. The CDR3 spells CASSRDRGLNTEAFF. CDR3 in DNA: TGTGCCAGCAGTCGAGACAGGGGTTTGAACACTGAAGCTTTCTTT.

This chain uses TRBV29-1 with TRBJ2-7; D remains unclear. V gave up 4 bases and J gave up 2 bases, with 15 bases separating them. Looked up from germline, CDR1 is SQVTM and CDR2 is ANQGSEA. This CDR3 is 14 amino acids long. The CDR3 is CSVGMGQQTYEQYF. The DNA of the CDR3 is TGCAGCGTTGGGATGGGTCAACAAACCTACGAGCAGTACTTC.

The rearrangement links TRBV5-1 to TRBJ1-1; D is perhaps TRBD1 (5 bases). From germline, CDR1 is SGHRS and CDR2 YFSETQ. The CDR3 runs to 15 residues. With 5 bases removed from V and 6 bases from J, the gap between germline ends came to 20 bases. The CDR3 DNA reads TGCGCCAGCAGATATAATCAGGGTGAAAATCCTGAAGCTTTCTTT. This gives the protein CASRYNQGENPEAFF. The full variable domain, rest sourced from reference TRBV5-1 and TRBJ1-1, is KAGVTQTPRYLIKTRGQQVTLSCSPISGHRSVSWYQQTPGQGLQFLFEYFSETQRNKGNFPGRFSGRQFSNSRSEMNVSTLELGDSALYLCASRYNQGENPEAFFGQGTRLTVV.

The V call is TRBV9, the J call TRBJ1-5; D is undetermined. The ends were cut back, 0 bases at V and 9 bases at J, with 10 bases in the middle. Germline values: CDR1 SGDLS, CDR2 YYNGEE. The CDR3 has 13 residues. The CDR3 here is CASSVGPGGPQHF. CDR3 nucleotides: TGTGCCAGCAGCGTAGGACCGGGCGGGCCCCAGCATTTT.

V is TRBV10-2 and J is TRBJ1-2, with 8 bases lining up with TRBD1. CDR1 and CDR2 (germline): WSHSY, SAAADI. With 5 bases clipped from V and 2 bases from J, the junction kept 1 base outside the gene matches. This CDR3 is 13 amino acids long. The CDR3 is CASSWTGNYGYTF. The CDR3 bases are TGCGCCAGCAGTTGGACAGGGAACTATGGCTACACCTTC.

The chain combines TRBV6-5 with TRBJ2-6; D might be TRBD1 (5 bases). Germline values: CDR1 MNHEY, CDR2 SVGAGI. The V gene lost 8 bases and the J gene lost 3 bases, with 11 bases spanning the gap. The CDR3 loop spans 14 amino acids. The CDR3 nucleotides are TGTGCCAGCGGCAGGGTTCGTGGGGCCAACGTCCTGACTTTC. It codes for CASGRVRGANVLTF.

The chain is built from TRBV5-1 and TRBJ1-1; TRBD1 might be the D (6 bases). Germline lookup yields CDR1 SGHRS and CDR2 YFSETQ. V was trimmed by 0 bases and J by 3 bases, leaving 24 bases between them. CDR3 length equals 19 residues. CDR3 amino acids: CASSLASFGQGIPHTEAFF. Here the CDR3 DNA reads TGCGCCAGCAGCTTGGCAAGTTTCGGCCAGGGGATCCCACACACTGAAGCTTTCTTT. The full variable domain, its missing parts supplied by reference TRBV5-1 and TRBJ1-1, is KAGVTQTPRYLIKTRGQQVTLSCSPISGHRSVSWYQQTPGQGLQFLFEYFSETQRNKGNFPGRFSGRQFSNSRSEMNVSTLELGDSALYLCASSLASFGQGIPHTEAFFGQGTRLTVV.